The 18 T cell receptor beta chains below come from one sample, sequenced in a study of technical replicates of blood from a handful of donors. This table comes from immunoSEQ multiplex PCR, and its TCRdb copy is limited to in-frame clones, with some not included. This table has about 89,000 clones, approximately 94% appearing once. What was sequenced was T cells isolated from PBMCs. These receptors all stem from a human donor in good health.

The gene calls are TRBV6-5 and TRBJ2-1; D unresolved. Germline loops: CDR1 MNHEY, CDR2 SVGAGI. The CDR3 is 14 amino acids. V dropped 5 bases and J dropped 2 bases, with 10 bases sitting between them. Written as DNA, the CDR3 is TGTGCCAGCAGTCCCAGCGCTACCTACAATGAGCAGTTCTTC. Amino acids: CASSPSATYNEQFF.

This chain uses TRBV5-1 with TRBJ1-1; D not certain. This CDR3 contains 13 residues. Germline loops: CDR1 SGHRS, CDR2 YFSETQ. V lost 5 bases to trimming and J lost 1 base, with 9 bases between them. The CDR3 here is CASRARGNTEAFF. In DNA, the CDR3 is TGCGCCAGCAGAGCTCGCGGGAACACTGAAGCTTTCTTT.

The DNA of the CDR3 is TGTGCCAGCAGGGGACAGGGGTTGGCCACAGAGACCCAGTACTTC. The encoded protein is CASRGQGLATETQYF. The chain is built from TRBV2 and TRBJ2-5; 10 bases agree with TRBD1. The V gene's germline CDR1 is SNHLY and CDR2 FYNNEI. V shed 6 bases and J 4 bases; nucleotides not matched to a gene: 8. CDR3 length: 15 residues. Together with reference TRBV2 and TRBJ2-5, the CDR3 gives the full variable domain: EPEVTQTPSHQVTQMGQEVILRCVPISNHLYFYWYRQILGQKVEFLVSFYNNEISEKSEIFDDQFSVERPDGSNFTLKIRSTKLEDSAMYFCASRGQGLATETQYFGPGTRLLVL.

This chain's CDR3 is CSLGARTSGNNEQFF. The CDR3 DNA follows: TGCAGCCTTGGTGCCCGGACTAGCGGAAACAATGAGCAGTTCTTC. V usage is TRBV29-1 and J usage is TRBJ2-1; the match to TRBD2 covers 10 bases. The J segment lost 5 bases and the V segment lost 8 bases, leaving 12 bases of the junction unmatched. This CDR3 is 15 amino acids long. In germline, CDR1 is SQVTM, CDR2 ANQGSEA.

The CDR3: CATTADYEQYF. The CDR3 DNA reads as TGTGCCACTACTGCTGATTACGAGCAGTACTTC. The chain recombines TRBV6-1 with TRBJ2-7, with no clear D. V was cut by 10 bases and J by 4 bases, with 11 bases left in between. CDR3 length: 11 residues. Germline-derived CDR1 and CDR2 are MNHNS and SASEGT.

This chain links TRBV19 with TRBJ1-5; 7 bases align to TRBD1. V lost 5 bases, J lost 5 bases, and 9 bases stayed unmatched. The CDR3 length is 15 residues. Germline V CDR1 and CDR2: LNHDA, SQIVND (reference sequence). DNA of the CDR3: TGTGCCAGTAGTTCATACGGGACAGTCGATCAGCCCCAGCATTTT. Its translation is CASSSYGTVDQPQHF.

In DNA form, the CDR3 reads TGTGCCTGGAGTAAGGGGGGGGTTACAGATACGCAGTATTTT. Amino acids: CAWSKGGVTDTQYF. The rearrangement joins TRBV30 to TRBJ2-3; D might be TRBD2 (7 bases). The V and J ends lost 2 bases and 3 bases respectively, with 12 bases between them. There are 14 residues in the CDR3. Germline V gives CDR1 GTSNPN, CDR2 SVGIG (reference sequence).

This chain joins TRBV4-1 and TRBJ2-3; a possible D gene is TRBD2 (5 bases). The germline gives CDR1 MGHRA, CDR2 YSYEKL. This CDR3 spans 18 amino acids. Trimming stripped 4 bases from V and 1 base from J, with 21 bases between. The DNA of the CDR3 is TGCGCCAGCAGCCGGGCGGGCCCTTCGAGCGACCGCACAGATACGCAGTATTTT. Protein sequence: CASSRAGPSSDRTDTQYF.

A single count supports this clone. This CDR3 is CASSLGQGLSGYTF. The CDR3 DNA is TGTGCCAGCAGTTTAGGACAGGGCTTAAGTGGCTACACCTTC. This rearrangement joins TRBV28 to TRBJ1-2; 8 bases align to TRBD1. The V gene's germline CDR1 is MDHEN and CDR2 SYDVKM. V was pared by 2 bases and J by 7 bases, with 6 bases of the junction left unmatched. The CDR3 runs to 14 residues.

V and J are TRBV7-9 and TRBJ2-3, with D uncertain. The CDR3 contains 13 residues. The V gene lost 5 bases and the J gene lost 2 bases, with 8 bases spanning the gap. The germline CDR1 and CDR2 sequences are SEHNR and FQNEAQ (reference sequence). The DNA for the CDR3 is TGTGCCAGCAGCCCAACTAACACAGATACGCAGTATTTT. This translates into CASSPTNTDTQYF.

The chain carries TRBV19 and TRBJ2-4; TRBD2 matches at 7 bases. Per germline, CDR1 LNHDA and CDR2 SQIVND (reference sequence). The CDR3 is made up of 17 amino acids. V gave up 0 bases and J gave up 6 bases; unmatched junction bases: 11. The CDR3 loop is CASSIDLGGQPGNIQYF. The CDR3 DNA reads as TGTGCCAGTAGTATAGATCTGGGAGGGCAGCCCGGAAACATTCAGTACTTC.

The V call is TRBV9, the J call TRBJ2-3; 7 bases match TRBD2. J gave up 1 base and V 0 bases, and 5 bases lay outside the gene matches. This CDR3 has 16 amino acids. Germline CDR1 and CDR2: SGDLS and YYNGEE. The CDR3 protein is CASSVVGTSGTDTQYF. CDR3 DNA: TGTGCCAGCAGCGTAGTTGGAACTAGCGGCACAGATACGCAGTATTTT.

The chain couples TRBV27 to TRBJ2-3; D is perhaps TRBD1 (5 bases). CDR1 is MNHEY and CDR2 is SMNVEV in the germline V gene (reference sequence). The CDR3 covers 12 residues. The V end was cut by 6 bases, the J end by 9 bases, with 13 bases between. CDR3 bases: TGTGCCAGCAGCCTCCTTGGGGCGACGCAGTATTTT. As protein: CASSLLGATQYF.

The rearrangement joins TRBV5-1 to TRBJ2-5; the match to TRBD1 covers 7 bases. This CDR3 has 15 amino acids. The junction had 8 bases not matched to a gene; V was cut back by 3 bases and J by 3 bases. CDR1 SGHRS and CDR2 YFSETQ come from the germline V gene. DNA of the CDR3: TGCGCCAGCAGCTGGACCGGGACAGCAGAAGAGACCCAGTACTTC. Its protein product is CASSWTGTAEETQYF. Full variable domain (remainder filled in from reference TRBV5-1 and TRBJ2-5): KAGVTQTPRYLIKTRGQQVTLSCSPISGHRSVSWYQQTPGQGLQFLFEYFSETQRNKGNFPGRFSGRQFSNSRSEMNVSTLELGDSALYLCASSWTGTAEETQYFGPGTRLLVL.

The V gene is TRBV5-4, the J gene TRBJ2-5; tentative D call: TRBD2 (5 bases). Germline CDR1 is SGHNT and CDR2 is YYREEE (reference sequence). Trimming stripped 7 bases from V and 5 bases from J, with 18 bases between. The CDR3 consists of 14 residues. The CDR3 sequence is CASHEDGGTETQYF. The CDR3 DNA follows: TGTGCCAGCCATGAGGACGGAGGAACGGAGACCCAGTACTTC.

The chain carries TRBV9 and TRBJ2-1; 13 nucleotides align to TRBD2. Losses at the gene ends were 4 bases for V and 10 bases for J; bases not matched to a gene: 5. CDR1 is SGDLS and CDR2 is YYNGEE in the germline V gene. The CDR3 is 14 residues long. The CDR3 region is CASSRTSGSWEQFF. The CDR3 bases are TGTGCCAGCAGCAGGACTAGCGGGAGTTGGGAGCAGTTCTTC.

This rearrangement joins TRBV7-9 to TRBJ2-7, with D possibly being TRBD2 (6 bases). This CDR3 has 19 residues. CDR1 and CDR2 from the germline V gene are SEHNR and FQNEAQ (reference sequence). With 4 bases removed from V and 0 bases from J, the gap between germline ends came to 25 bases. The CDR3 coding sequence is TGTGCCAGCAGCTCCCACATCCTAGGGAAGCGGGTTGGCTCCTACGAGCAGTACTTC. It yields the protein CASSSHILGKRVGSYEQYF.

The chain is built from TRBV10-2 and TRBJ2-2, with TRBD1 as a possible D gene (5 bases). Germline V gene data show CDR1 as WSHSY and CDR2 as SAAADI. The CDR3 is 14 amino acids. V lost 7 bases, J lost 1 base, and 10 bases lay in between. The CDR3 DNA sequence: TGCGCCAGCAAAGGGGTACAGAACACCGGGGAGCTGTTTTTT. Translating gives CASKGVQNTGELFF.